This T cell receptor (beta chain) was captured by sequencing in a study of T cell clones after liver transplantation. Sequencing was performed with immunoSEQ multiplex PCR; in TCRdb, only in-frame clones are kept and a portion is missing. This table holds more than 7,000 clones, about 72% found once. The CDR3 sequence is 13 residues long. V gave up 4 bases and J gave up 11 bases, with 15 bases separating them. The chain has TRBV5-3 and TRBJ2-2; no reliable D call. TRBV5-3 is marked as an open reading frame, function uncertain. The receptor was derived from a human patient who received a liver transplant. Some T cells may be graft donor cells. Sequenced material: CD8+ T cells from blood, taken at the 22-month timepoint. The CDR3 here is CARSLGSELELFF. CDR3 nucleotides: TGTGCCAGAAGCCTGGGGTCAGAACTCGAGCTGTTTTTT.